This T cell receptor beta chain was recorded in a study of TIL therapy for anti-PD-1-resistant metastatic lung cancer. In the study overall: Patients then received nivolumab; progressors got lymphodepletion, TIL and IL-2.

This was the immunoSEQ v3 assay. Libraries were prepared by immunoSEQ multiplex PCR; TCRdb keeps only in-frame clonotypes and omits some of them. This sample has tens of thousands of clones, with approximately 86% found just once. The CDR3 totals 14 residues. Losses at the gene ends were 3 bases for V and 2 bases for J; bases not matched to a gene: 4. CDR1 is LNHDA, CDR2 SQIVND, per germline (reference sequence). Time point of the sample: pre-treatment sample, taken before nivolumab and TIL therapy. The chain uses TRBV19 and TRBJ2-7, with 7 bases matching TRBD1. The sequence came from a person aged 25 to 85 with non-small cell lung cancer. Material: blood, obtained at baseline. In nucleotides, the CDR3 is TGTGCCAGTAGTATTGGGCAGGGGGCCTACGAGCAGTACTTC. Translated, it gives CASSIGQGAYEQYF.